These T cell receptor beta chains were read from a single sample in a study of cytomegalovirus exposure and HLA in healthy donors. The data were produced by immunoSEQ multiplex PCR, yet TCRdb's version contains in-frame clones alone and is incomplete. The table shows about 140,000 clones, with around 82% occurring only once. The sequencing sample was made of PBMCs. The receptors stem from a female donor in good health and CMV-seronegative. The CDR3 runs from the conserved cysteine through the conserved F or W. The D gene is left open where the match is weak. Size is stated for part of the rows, as once, few or many counts, or as a class when the clone is expanded.

CDR3nt | CDR3aa | abundance | j_gene | d_gene | v_gene
TGTGCCAGCAGTCAGACGAGACGGCTCTCAGGGCATCAGCCCCAGCATTTT | CASSQTRRLSGHQPQHF | - | TRBJ1-5 | - | TRBV28
TGTGCCAGCAGCTTAGGAGGTAGCGGGAGACCCCAAGAGACCCAGTACTTC | CASSLGGSGRPQETQYF | - | TRBJ2-5 | TRBD2 | TRBV11-1
TGTGCCAGCACACGCGGGATTAACACTGAAGCTTTCTTT | CASTRGINTEAFF | few | TRBJ1-1 | - | TRBV6-1
TGCACCAGCAGCGTCCTGGTGCCTGCGGGGGGGCAGTACTTC | CTSSVLVPAGGQYF | - | TRBJ2-7 | - | TRBV1
TGTGCCAGCAGTGAATATTGGACTAGCGGGGGGAACGGGGAGCTGTTTTTT | CASSEYWTSGGNGELFF | - | TRBJ2-2 | TRBD2 | TRBV25-1
TGTGCCAGCAGTCCGTTGGGACAGGGGGCGTATTTGGATGGCTACACCTTC | CASSPLGQGAYLDGYTF | - | TRBJ1-2 | TRBD1 | TRBV28
TGCGCCAGCAGCTTGGCCCCGGACACCTATGGCTACCCCTTC | CASSLAPDTYGYPF | once | TRBJ1-2 | - | TRBV5-1
TGTGCCAGTAGGGGGAGCTCCTACAATGAGCAGTTCTTC | CASRGSSYNEQFF | - | TRBJ2-1 | - | TRBV27
TGTGCCAGCAGTGTACAGGGGAAAGGTCAGCCCCAGCATTTT | CASSVQGKGQPQHF | - | TRBJ1-5 | TRBD1 | TRBV27
TGTGCCAGCACCATGACAGGGGATACCTACGAGCAGTACTTC | CASTMTGDTYEQYF | - | TRBJ2-7 | TRBD1 | TRBV28
TGCGCCAGCAGCACCGGGACTGGGGCCCTCCACTTT | CASSTGTGALHF | - | TRBJ1-6 | - | TRBV5-1
TGTGCCAGCAGTCCTACACAGGTCCCCCACTCCTACGAGCAGTACTTC | CASSPTQVPHSYEQYF | - | TRBJ2-7 | - | TRBV28
TGTGCCAGCAGCTTAGGGCAGGGGGGCACTGAAGCTTTCTTT | CASSLGQGGTEAFF | - | TRBJ1-1 | TRBD1 | TRBV11-2
TGCAGCGCAGCGGGACTAGCGGGAATCAGGACCAAAAGGATCCAGTACTTC | CSAAGLAGIRTKRIQYF | - | TRBJ2-5 | TRBD2 | TRBV29-1
TGTGCCAGCAGCTTAGGAGGGACAGCCTACGAGCAGTACTTC | CASSLGGTAYEQYF | once | TRBJ2-7 | TRBD1 | TRBV7-9
TGTGCCAGCAGTTACTCAGGACAATGGGATGAAAAACTGTTTTTT | CASSYSGQWDEKLFF | few | TRBJ1-4 | - | TRBV6-5
TGTGCCAGCAGCGCGGCCGAAGGCTCCTACAATGAGCAGTTCTTC | CASSAAEGSYNEQFF | - | TRBJ2-1 | - | TRBV27
TGTGCCAGCAGTTACAAGACAGGGTTAAATGAGCAGTTCTTC | CASSYKTGLNEQFF | few | TRBJ2-1 | TRBD1 | TRBV6-6
TGCGCCAGCAGCTGGAAGACGACAGGGCGAACTGAAGCTTTCTTT | CASSWKTTGRTEAFF | - | TRBJ1-1 | TRBD1 | TRBV5-1
TGTGCCAGCAGCTTGGGGCAAGCGGGGGGTTCAAATACGCAGTATTTT | CASSLGQAGGSNTQYF | - | TRBJ2-3 | TRBD2 | TRBV5-4
TGCAGCGTTGAAAGGGGGACAGGGACCCACGAGCAGTACTTC | CSVERGTGTHEQYF | once | TRBJ2-7 | TRBD1 | TRBV29-1
TGTGCCAGCAGTTTCTCAGGACTGAACTCTGGAAACACCATATATTTT | CASSFSGLNSGNTIYF | - | TRBJ1-3 | - | TRBV28
TGTGCCAGCAGCTTAGTGGGCGTGCAAGAGACCCAGTACTTC | CASSLVGVQETQYF | - | TRBJ2-5 | - | TRBV7-9
TGTGCCAGCAGTTTACGACTCACAGATACGCAGTATTTT | CASSLRLTDTQYF | once | TRBJ2-3 | - | TRBV27
TGTGCCAGCAGCTTAAGGCCGGGGGTCACCGGGGAGCTGTTTTTT | CASSLRPGVTGELFF | - | TRBJ2-2 | - | TRBV11-3
TGCGCCAGCAGCCAAAGTGGAGGCAGGGGGACTTCACCCCTCCACTTT | CASSQSGGRGTSPLHF | - | TRBJ1-6 | TRBD1 | TRBV4-1
TGCGCCAGCAGCTTGGGTCTTCTCCTCGAGGAGCAGTACTTC | CASSLGLLLEEQYF | - | TRBJ2-7 | - | TRBV5-1
TGTGCCAGCGAACGGGAGAACTACAATGAGCAGTTCTTC | CASERENYNEQFF | few | TRBJ2-1 | - | TRBV6-1
TGTGCCAGCAGCGCGCACGGACAGGGGTCCTACAATGAGCAGTTCTTC | CASSAHGQGSYNEQFF | - | TRBJ2-1 | TRBD1 | TRBV7-2
TGTGCCAGTACCAACGCGCAGGGTCTATCCCTCCACTTT | CASTNAQGLSLHF | - | TRBJ1-6 | - | TRBV19
TGTGCCAGCAGCCCAGTCGGGGGGCGGCTGGAGACCCAGTACTTC | CASSPVGGRLETQYF | - | TRBJ2-5 | - | TRBV7-9
TGTGCCAGCAGTCGGCGACACAGAAGCGGGAATGAAAAACTGTTTTTT | CASSRRHRSGNEKLFF | - | TRBJ1-4 | - | TRBV6-6
TGCGCCAGCAGCTGGGGACAGGGCACTGAAGCTTTCTTT | CASSWGQGTEAFF | - | TRBJ1-1 | TRBD1 | TRBV5-1
TGTGCCAGCTCACCACCGGTCGGTGAAAAACTGTTTTTT | CASSPPVGEKLFF | - | TRBJ1-4 | - | TRBV18
TGCGCCAGCAGCTATGCCAGCTACAATGAGCAGTTCTTC | CASSYASYNEQFF | - | TRBJ2-1 | - | TRBV5-6
TGTGCCAGCAGTGAACCATACGAGCAGTACTTC | CASSEPYEQYF | - | TRBJ2-7 | - | TRBV6-1
TGTGCCAGCAGATCCCAGGCCCAGCAGTTCTTC | CASRSQAQQFF | - | TRBJ2-1 | - | TRBV6-5
TGTGCCAGCAGTTTGATAGGGGCGCACAATCAGCCCCAGCATTTT | CASSLIGAHNQPQHF | few | TRBJ1-5 | - | TRBV28
TGTGCCAGCAGCCTTGACACCGGGGAGCTGTTTTTT | CASSLDTGELFF | - | TRBJ2-2 | - | TRBV5-8
TGTGCCAGCTCGCCGGACAGATCCTCCTACAATGAGCAGTTCTTC | CASSPDRSSYNEQFF | - | TRBJ2-1 | - | TRBV18
TGTGCCAGCAGTTTGGGACAGGGGCCTCGTTTACCCACAGATACGCAGTATTTT | CASSLGQGPRLPTDTQYF | - | TRBJ2-3 | TRBD1 | TRBV28
TGCGCCAGCAGCACCCGGACAGGGTCGAATGAGCAGTTCTTC | CASSTRTGSNEQFF | - | TRBJ2-1 | TRBD1 | TRBV4-3
TGTGCCAGTAGTTCAACAGGGGGCGTTGAGGCCGGGGAGCTGTTTTTT | CASSSTGGVEAGELFF | - | TRBJ2-2 | TRBD1 | TRBV19
TGTGCCAGCAGTCTCGACAGGGTTAGCCAGCCCCAGCATTTT | CASSLDRVSQPQHF | few | TRBJ1-5 | TRBD1 | TRBV27